Each of the 32 T cell receptor beta chains below was sequenced from the same sample in a study of T cell responses to AZD1222 COVID-19 vaccine. Sequencing used immunoSEQ multiplex PCR; TCRdb keeps in-frame clones, though not all of them. Of under 150,000 clones in the sample, just over 85% are singletons; the top ten hold around 8.7%. The sample consisted of peripheral blood, taken on day 0 of AZD1222 vaccination. These receptors were taken from an adult in good health.

V usage is TRBV30 and J usage is TRBJ1-6; 7 bases align to TRBD1. The CDR3 loop spans 15 amino acids. J gave up 9 bases and V 4 bases, and 12 bases lay outside the gene matches. Per the germline V gene, CDR1 is GTSNPN and CDR2 is SVGIG (reference sequence). The CDR3 spells CAWTEGQGGISPLHF. Here the CDR3 DNA reads TGTGCCTGGACTGAAGGGCAGGGGGGAATTTCACCCCTCCACTTT.

V and J are TRBV2 and TRBJ2-5; 13 positions agree with TRBD2. Germline V gives CDR1 SNHLY, CDR2 FYNNEI. V dropped 5 bases and J dropped 2; count of bases not matched to a gene: 8. The CDR3 runs 17 residues. CDR3 region: CASSPGLAGLGQETQYF. Written as DNA, the CDR3 is TGTGCCAGCAGTCCGGGACTAGCGGGGTTGGGGCAAGAGACCCAGTACTTC.

The chain recombines TRBV29-1 with TRBJ1-2, with TRBD1 matching 11 bases. V shed 6 bases, J shed 7 bases, and the junction held 7 bases outside the gene matches. CDR3 length: 13 amino acids. Germline V gene sequence: CDR1 SQVTM, CDR2 ANQGSEA. The CDR3 loop reads CSVGTGGTFGYTF. CDR3 nucleotides: TGCAGCGTCGGGACAGGGGGAACCTTTGGCTACACCTTC. The variable domain in full, with the rest retrieved from reference TRBV29-1 and TRBJ1-2, is SAVISQKPSRDICQRGTSLTIQCQVDSQVTMMFWYRQQPGQSLTLIATANQGSEATYESGFVIDKFPISRPNLTFSTLTVSNMSPEDSSIYLCSVGTGGTFGYTFGSGTRLTVV.

This clone was picked up a small number of times. The chain links TRBV4-2 to TRBJ1-6; a weak D match, TRBD1 (5 bases). Germline CDR1 LGHNA, CDR2 YNFKEQ. The CDR3 sequence is 15 residues long. Trimming cost V 1 base and J 8 bases, with 12 bases left between them. The CDR3 nucleotides read TGTGCCAGCAGCCAAGGCCAGGGAAGGGATTCACCCCTCCACTTT. Encoded protein: CASSQGQGRDSPLHF.

This chain uses TRBV24-1 with TRBJ1-1, with a weak D call TRBD1 (6 bases). Between the trimmed V and J ends, which lost 6 bases and 5 bases, there was a span of 18 bases. Germline CDR1 is KGHDR and CDR2 is SFDVKD. The CDR3 is made up of 15 amino acids. This CDR3 reads CATSTGAPGLTEAFF. The DNA for the CDR3 is TGTGCCACCAGTACGGGGGCGCCAGGTCTGACTGAAGCTTTCTTT.

This clone was seen once. The chain employs TRBV11-2 and TRBJ2-7; TRBD2 matches 10 bases. CDR1 SGHAT and CDR2 FQNNGV come from the germline V gene. The junction had 10 bases not matched to a gene; V was cut back by 2 bases and J by 3 bases. The CDR3 has 17 residues. This CDR3 reads CASSLMGLASRGYEQYF. The CDR3 DNA reads TGTGCCAGCAGCTTAATGGGACTAGCGTCCCGGGGCTACGAGCAGTACTTC.

This clone was recorded once. The chain links TRBV19 to TRBJ1-2, with D possibly matching TRBD1 (6 bases). The ends were cut back, 4 bases at V and 4 bases at J, with 16 bases in the middle. Germline V lookup: CDR1 LNHDA, CDR2 SQIVND (reference sequence). The CDR3 covers 15 residues. CDR3 nucleotide sequence: TGTGCCAGTAGTACCCCATCATGGGGGGCCTATGGCTACACCTTC. This codes for CASSTPSWGAYGYTF.

The chain recombines TRBV6-2 or TRBV6-3 with TRBJ1-2; D gene ambiguous. Germline V CDR1 and CDR2: MNHEY, SVGEGT. Trimming removed 5 bases at V and 7 bases at J, with 14 bases between. The CDR3 has 13 residues. CDR3 bases: TGTGCCAGCAGTCCCCTTTTTGGGAGTGGCTACACCTTC. Its translation: CASSPLFGSGYTF.

This chain joins TRBV5-1 and TRBJ2-1, with TRBD2 matching over 7 bases. The CDR3 extends over 15 amino acids. V was clipped by 1 base and J by 1 base; unmatched bases: 2. Germline CDR1 reads SGHRS; CDR2 reads YFSETQ. The CDR3 nucleotides read TGCGCCAGCAGCTTGCTGGGGGGGTCCTACAATGAGCAGTTCTTC. It yields the protein CASSLLGGSYNEQFF.

The rearrangement joins TRBV7-8 to TRBJ1-5, with D possibly TRBD1 on 6 matching bases. Germline values: CDR1 SGHVS, CDR2 FQNEAQ. V was pared by 5 bases and J by 0 bases, with 14 bases between. This CDR3 region has 16 residues. CDR3 coding DNA: TGTGCCAGCAGCCCAGGACAGTCATATAGCAATCAGCCCCAGCATTTT. It translates to CASSPGQSYSNQPQHF.

The J gene is TRBJ2-5, the V gene TRBV18; 8 nucleotides match TRBD1. Looked up from germline, CDR1 is KGHSH and CDR2 is LQKENI. CDR3 length equals 15 residues. V lost 6 bases to trimming and J lost 7 bases; unmatched junction nucleotides: 13. The CDR3 spells CASSLGQGEIGTQYF. The CDR3 region has the DNA TGTGCCAGCTCCCTAGGACAGGGTGAAATTGGGACCCAGTACTTC.

The chain recombines TRBV7-8 with TRBJ2-1; D is possibly TRBD2 (6 bases). V was pared by 5 bases and J by 9 bases, with 17 bases between. CDR1 and CDR2 from the germline V gene are SGHVS and FQNEAQ. This CDR3 region has 14 residues. In DNA, the CDR3 is TGTGCCAGCAGCGGAGGGCTGGTACTAAGTGAGCAGTTCTTC. Amino acid sequence: CASSGGLVLSEQFF.

This chain joins TRBV7-3 and TRBJ1-4, with D uncertain. The V end lost 2 bases, the J end lost 4 bases, and 11 bases lay between the germline ends. This CDR3 contains 15 residues. In germline, CDR1 is SGHTA, CDR2 FQGTGA. The chain's CDR3 is CASSLPAGVNEKLFF. The CDR3 nucleotides are TGTGCCAGCAGCTTACCGGCAGGAGTTAATGAAAAACTGTTTTTT.

The rearrangement joins TRBV28 to TRBJ2-2; no firm D call. V dropped 2 bases and J dropped 3 bases, with 1 base sitting between them. The germline V gene encodes CDR1 MDHEN and CDR2 SYDVKM. The CDR3 length is 12 residues. CDR3: CASSLDTGELFF. The CDR3 DNA reads TGTGCCAGCAGTTTAGACACCGGGGAGCTGTTTTTT.

This sequence joins TRBV10-3 and TRBJ1-1; 9 nucleotides align to TRBD1. V dropped 7 bases and J dropped 5; count of bases not matched to a gene: 8. CDR1 is ENHRY, CDR2 SYGVKD, per germline. This CDR3 comprises 14 residues. CDR3 in DNA: TGTGCCATCAAGGGCACAGGGGGCAGAACTGAAGCTTTCTTT. Translating it yields CAIKGTGGRTEAFF.

The chain links TRBV20-1 to TRBJ1-1; D uncertain. The CDR3 has 11 amino acids. Germline CDR1 reads DFQATT; CDR2 reads SNEGSKA (reference sequence). Trimming cost V 3 bases and J 5 bases, with 7 bases left between them. CDR3 coding DNA: TGCAGTGCTAGCCGGGGAACTGAAGCTTTCTTT. It specifies CSASRGTEAFF.

J is TRBJ2-2 and V is TRBV6-5; maybe TRBD2 (6 bases). The germline V gene encodes CDR1 MNHEY and CDR2 SVGAGI. The V end was cut by 5 bases, the J end by 4 bases, with 8 bases between. There are 13 residues in the CDR3. CDR3 amino acids: CASSLGGTGELFF. The CDR3 DNA reads TGTGCCAGCAGTCTCGGGGGCACCGGGGAGCTGTTTTTT.

The rearrangement links TRBV25-1 to TRBJ1-5; D gene unclear. Germline V CDR1 and CDR2: MGHDK, SYGVNS. The CDR3 length is 14 residues. V was shortened by 1 base and J by 3 bases, with 7 bases between the two germline ends. The CDR3 reads CASSESGFNQPQHF. CDR3 nucleotide sequence: TGTGCCAGCAGTGAATCAGGCTTCAATCAGCCCCAGCATTTT. Full variable domain (rest looked up from reference TRBV25-1 and TRBJ1-5): EADIYQTPRYLVIGTGKKITLECSQTMGHDKMYWYQQDPGMELHLIHYSYGVNSTEKGDLSSESTVSRIRTEHFPLTLESARPSHTSQYLCASSESGFNQPQHFGDGTRLSIL.

The chain uses TRBV5-5 and TRBJ1-2, with 7 bases matching TRBD1. The germline V gene has CDR1 SGHKS and CDR2 YYEKEE (reference sequence). V lost 2 bases to trimming and J lost 6 bases; unmatched junction nucleotides: 7. The CDR3 extends over 14 amino acids. The CDR3 DNA follows: TGTGCCAGCAGCTTCATAGACAGGGAGAATGGCTACACCTTC. Its translation is CASSFIDRENGYTF.

This chain joins TRBV7-2 and TRBJ1-5; D is unclear. Trimming took 1 base from V and 0 from J, leaving 10 bases between them. The V gene's germline CDR1 is SGHTA and CDR2 FQGNSA. CDR3 length: 16 residues. CDR3 DNA sequence: TGTGCCAGCAGCTTAGGGTCGGCAAATAGCAATCAGCCCCAGCATTTT. Amino acids: CASSLGSANSNQPQHF. The full variable domain, rest sourced from reference TRBV7-2 and TRBJ1-5, is GAGVSQSPSNKVTEKGKDVELRCDPISGHTALYWYRQSLGQGLEFLIYFQGNSAPDKSGLPSDRFSAERTGGSVSTLTIQRTQQEDSAVYLCASSLGSANSNQPQHFGDGTRLSIL.

In its sample, this clone was seen once. The chain recombines TRBV4-3 with TRBJ2-7; 9 bases are shared with TRBD1. The germline CDR1 and CDR2 sequences are LGHNA and YSLEER. The CDR3 is made up of 16 amino acids. The V and J ends lost 4 bases and 5 bases, in that order; junction bases with no gene match: 12. The CDR3 sequence: CASSPTFGTGIHEQYF. CDR3 bases: TGCGCCAGCAGCCCCACGTTCGGGACAGGGATTCACGAGCAGTACTTC.

The chain combines TRBV30 with TRBJ1-5; possible D gene TRBD1, 6 bases. The CDR3 extends over 15 amino acids. The germline gives CDR1 GTSNPN, CDR2 SVGIG (reference sequence). V was shortened by 0 bases and J by 3 bases, with 12 bases between the two germline ends. As DNA, the CDR3 is TGTGCCTGGAGTGTTGGGACACTAAACAATCAGCCCCAGCATTTT. Amino acids: CAWSVGTLNNQPQHF. The variable domain in full, completed from reference TRBV30 and TRBJ1-5, reads SQTIHQWPATLVQPVGSPLSLECTVEGTSNPNLYWYRQAAGRGLQLLFYSVGIGQISSEVPQNLSASRPQDRQFILSSKKLLLSDSGFYLCAWSVGTLNNQPQHFGDGTRLSIL.

The chain carries TRBV9 and TRBJ2-2, with D tentatively TRBD2 (6 bases). This CDR3 has 15 amino acids. V was cut by 2 bases and J by 4 bases, with 12 bases left in between. CDR1 SGDLS and CDR2 YYNGEE come from the germline V gene. In DNA, the CDR3 is TGTGCCAGCAGCGTTCTAGGCGGGGCCACCGGGGAGCTGTTTTTT. Translating it yields CASSVLGGATGELFF.

The V gene is TRBV5-8, the J gene TRBJ2-2, with 9 bases identical to TRBD1. Trimming at V came to 5 bases and at J to 1 base, leaving 9 bases not matched to a gene. Germline loops: CDR1 SGHTS, CDR2 YDEGEE. The CDR3 is 17 amino acids. The CDR3 region is CASRSGQGTLNTGELFF. The CDR3 nucleotides are TGTGCCAGCAGATCCGGACAGGGGACATTGAACACCGGGGAGCTGTTTTTT.

The chain couples TRBV24-1 to TRBJ2-5, with D tentatively TRBD2 (5 bases). The CDR3 sequence is 14 residues long. Trimming shortened V by 3 bases and J by 4 bases, and 11 bases separated the two germline ends. Looked up from germline, CDR1 is KGHDR and CDR2 is SFDVKD. Here the CDR3 DNA reads TGTGCCACCAGTGATAGGGCCGAGGGAGAGACCCAGTACTTC. This translates into CATSDRAEGETQYF.

J is TRBJ1-2 and V is TRBV7-2, with 10 bases matching TRBD1. Per germline, CDR1 SGHTA and CDR2 FQGNSA. Trimming cost V 5 bases and J 5 bases; bases outside gene matches: 5. CDR3 length: 14 amino acids. The CDR3 DNA sequence: TGTGCCAGCAGCATGGGACAGGGGAGGTATGGCTACACCTTC. Amino acid sequence: CASSMGQGRYGYTF. The full variable domain, rest sourced from reference TRBV7-2 and TRBJ1-2, is GAGVSQSPSNKVTEKGKDVELRCDPISGHTALYWYRQSLGQGLEFLIYFQGNSAPDKSGLPSDRFSAERTGGSVSTLTIQRTQQEDSAVYLCASSMGQGRYGYTFGSGTRLTVV.

Notes on this clone: Distinct nucleotide sequences in the sample also encode this CDR3. The V gene is TRBV18, the J gene TRBJ1-4; 9 bases are shared with TRBD1. The CDR3 spans 14 residues. V lost 3 bases to trimming and J lost 4 bases; unmatched junction nucleotides: 0. The germline gives CDR1 KGHSH, CDR2 LQKENI. CDR3 bases: TGTGCCAGCTCACCGGGACAGGGTAATGAAAAACTGTTTTTT. Its translation is CASSPGQGNEKLFF.

This clone appeared a few times. The rearrangement joins TRBV10-3 to TRBJ1-2, with 8 bases identical to TRBD1. The CDR3 is made up of 16 amino acids. V dropped 10 bases and J dropped 7; count of bases not matched to a gene: 20. Germline loops: CDR1 ENHRY, CDR2 SYGVKD. Written as DNA, the CDR3 is TGTGCCACCCACCCCACGCTAGACAGGGGAGTAGGTGGCTACACCTTC. Encoded protein: CATHPTLDRGVGGYTF.

This chain uses TRBV18 with TRBJ2-3, with a possible D match to TRBD1 (5 bases). Trimming took 2 bases from V and 2 from J, leaving 17 bases between them. Germline CDR1 is KGHSH and CDR2 is LQKENI. CDR3 size: 17 residues. CDR3 in amino acids: CASSPAGQEGATDTQYF. The CDR3 region has the DNA TGTGCCAGCTCACCAGCAGGTCAAGAAGGGGCCACAGATACGCAGTATTTT.

The chain recombines TRBV7-2 with TRBJ1-2; unclear D gene. This CDR3 contains 15 residues. Between the trimmed V and J ends, which lost 3 bases and 5 bases, there was a span of 16 bases. The germline gives CDR1 SGHTA, CDR2 FQGNSA. CDR3 coding DNA: TGTGCCAGCAGCTTCGAGGCCAACCGGAGGTATGGCTACACCTTC. Its translation: CASSFEANRRYGYTF.

The chain has TRBV27 and TRBJ2-3; D is possibly TRBD2 (6 bases). Between the trimmed V and J ends, which lost 0 bases and 4 bases, there was a span of 8 bases. Germline CDR1 MNHEY, CDR2 SMNVEV (reference sequence). The CDR3 runs to 14 residues. This chain's CDR3 is CASSLSTRSDTQYF. The CDR3 nucleotides are TGTGCCAGCAGTTTATCGACTAGATCAGATACGCAGTATTTT.

The chain links TRBV9 to TRBJ2-1; 10 nucleotides match TRBD2. The CDR3 consists of 18 residues. Germline CDR1 reads SGDLS; CDR2 reads YYNGEE. With V trimmed by 0 bases and J by 0 bases, 6 bases remained unmatched. CDR3 nucleotides: TGTGCCAGCAGCGTAGATCCTAGCGGGGGCAGCTCCTACAATGAGCAGTTCTTC. Amino acid sequence: CASSVDPSGGSSYNEQFF.